The sequence of this TCR beta chain was determined in a study of Ad26.COV2.S vaccination and SARS-CoV-2 variants. Clones were sequenced by immunoSEQ multiplex PCR, and TCRdb holds only the in-frame ones, with some missing. The data contain more than 300,000 clones, around 84% of them seen just once; the ten biggest clones take up less than 2%. The CDR3 covers 14 residues. CDR1 and CDR2 (germline): SGHNT, YYREEE (reference sequence). V dropped 4 bases and J dropped 6 bases, with 11 bases sitting between them. Specified treatment: roughly 20 received Ad26.COV2.S at low or high dose, single or two shots; several received placebo; per-sample allocation not given. At day 63 after the first vaccine or placebo injection, samples were drawn.

The TCR comes from a person aged 18-65 years who received the Ad26.COV2.S COVID-19 vaccine or a placebo. Sequenced material: peripheral blood, taken in a trial of Ad26.COV2.S vaccine versus placebo. The V and J genes are TRBV5-4 and TRBJ1-6, with D perhaps TRBD1 (6 bases). This CDR3 is CASSHRDTNSPLHF. The CDR3 DNA is TGTGCCAGCAGCCACAGGGATACTAATTCACCCCTCCACTTT.